This T cell receptor beta chain was sequenced for a study of CD8+CD57+ T cells in acquired aplastic anemia. Study background: When averaged, DNA from sorted CD4+ and CD8+ cells came to approximately 3.2 ug. Study findings and constraints: In common between the patients and the controls were some 28 CD8+ CDR3 sequences. Patients and healthy controls showed no significant CD8+ Simpson's diversity difference.

On this clonotype: The antigen is undetermined. It may be a read error: a sequence one base away is much more abundant.

CD8+CD57+ cell expansion had been shown by flow cytometry in patients chosen for sequencing. CDR1 SGHRS and CDR2 YFSETQ come from the germline V gene. The V and J ends lost 9 bases and 4 bases respectively, with 19 bases between them. This CDR3 contains 14 residues. Investigators profiled TCR beta VDJ and CDR3 from genomic DNA template. TCRdb used MiXCR to reprocess the reads, holding one entry per CDR3 protein. The data contain 210,000 or so distinct CDR3 sequences, approximately 51% of them singletons. Sequenced input: sorted CD4+, CD8+, or CD8+CD57+ T cells (not recorded which) from PBMCs. The TCR sequence derives from a human donor with aplastic anemia. The chain couples TRBV5-1 to TRBJ2-5; maybe TRBD1 (6 bases). CDR3 loop: CATRGGGVGETQYF. The CDR3 DNA reads TGCGCCACCAGGGGCGGCGGAGTAGGAGAGACCCAGTACTTC.